These 10 T cell receptor beta chains were all obtained from the same sample, sequenced in a study of T-cell memory formation after mild COVID-19. MiXCR, applied by TCRdb to the 5' RACE reads, yields one record per CDR3 protein. This sample has approximately 570,000 distinct CDR3 sequences, with approximately 18% found just once. Sequenced input: PBMCs or a T cell subset sorted from them (not recorded which). All receptors come from an adult woman who had mild COVID-19 (a few samples of this study predate the infection). Cell type and time point are not known.

V usage is TRBV9 and J usage is TRBJ1-4, with D maybe TRBD1 (5 bases). Germline V gives CDR1 SGDLS, CDR2 YYNGEE. V lost 2 bases and J 6 bases, leaving 14 bases between the germline ends. CDR3 length equals 15 residues. CDR3 amino acids: CASSVGGTVDEKLFF. The CDR3 nucleotides read TGTGCCAGCAGCGTGGGGGGGACCGTCGATGAAAAACTGTTTTTT.

This clonotype has only a few counts. This chain connects TRBV6-5 to TRBJ1-4, with 7 bases aligning to TRBD1. In germline, CDR1 is MNHEY, CDR2 SVGAGI. J was trimmed by 6 bases and V by 7 bases; bases with no gene match: 8. CDR3 length equals 14 residues. The CDR3 here is CASKSEGAYEKLFF. CDR3 coding DNA: TGTGCCAGCAAATCTGAGGGGGCTTATGAAAAACTGTTTTTT.

This clonotype was picked up a small number of times. The DNA for the CDR3 is TGTGCCAACAAAGGTCCAGGTCGGGAGACCCAGTACTTC. It is translated as CANKGPGRETQYF. J is TRBJ2-5 and V is TRBV2; D is ambiguous. V was shortened by 10 bases and J by 5 bases, with 17 bases between the two germline ends. The CDR3 is 13 amino acids. CDR1 is SNHLY, CDR2 FYNNEI, per germline.

This clonotype was seen at least ten times. The chain combines TRBV3-1 with TRBJ2-1; 13 bases map to TRBD2. The CDR3 covers 15 residues. Germline assignment: CDR1 LGHDT and CDR2 YNNKEL (reference sequence). V trimming: 7 bases; J trimming: 7 bases; junction bases outside the gene matches: 7. CDR3 amino acids: CASNPTGLAGNEQFF. CDR3 bases: TGTGCCAGCAACCCAACGGGACTAGCGGGAAATGAGCAGTTCTTC.

The V and J genes are TRBV27 and TRBJ2-1; TRBD2 matches 15 bases. V shed 0 bases, J shed 13 bases, and the junction held 1 base outside the gene matches. The V gene's germline CDR1 is MNHEY and CDR2 SMNVEV (reference sequence). CDR3 length: 14 amino acids. This chain's CDR3 is CASSLSGLAGGQFF. CDR3 in DNA: TGTGCCAGCAGTTTATCGGGACTAGCGGGAGGTCAGTTCTTC.

The chain combines TRBV20-1 with TRBJ2-3; 9 positions agree with TRBD2. This CDR3 is built from 14 residues. The germline V gene encodes CDR1 DFQATT and CDR2 SNEGSKA (reference sequence). The V gene end was trimmed by 6 bases and the J gene end by 6 bases; junction bases not matched to a gene: 10. The CDR3 DNA follows: TGCAGTGCCCCCTCCGCAGCGGGAGGCGATACGCAGTATTTT. Protein: CSAPSAAGGDTQYF.

The chain combines TRBV4-1 with TRBJ1-1, with D possibly matching TRBD1 (5 bases). The V gene lost 0 bases and the J gene lost 5 bases, with 10 bases spanning the gap. The CDR3 has 14 amino acids. The germline gives CDR1 MGHRA, CDR2 YSYEKL. CDR3 in DNA: TGCGCCAGCAGCCAAGATCTCAGGGTTACTGAAGCTTTCTTT. Translating it yields CASSQDLRVTEAFF.

This clonotype was observed a few times. J is TRBJ1-2 and V is TRBV12-3 or TRBV12-4; D might be TRBD1 (6 bases). Trimming pared 6 bases from V and 8 bases from J, leaving 22 bases between. The CDR3 spans 15 residues. Here the CDR3 reads CASSLRVPGEGGYTF. CDR3 DNA sequence: TGTGCCAGCAGCCTGAGGGTACCAGGGGAGGGAGGCTACACCTTC.

The chain recombines TRBV7-2 with TRBJ1-1; a weak D match, TRBD1 (5 bases). With 5 bases removed from V and 8 bases from J, the gap between germline ends came to 18 bases. Germline CDR1 reads SGHTA; CDR2 reads FQGNSA. The CDR3 covers 14 residues. The CDR3, as DNA: TGTGCCAGCAGCCAATTTGGGGACCGGCCCGAAGCTTTCTTT. This gives the protein CASSQFGDRPEAFF. The full variable domain, in which reference TRBV7-2 and TRBJ1-1 provide the parts outside the CDR3, is GAGVSQSPSNKVTEKGKDVELRCDPISGHTALYWYRQSLGQGLEFLIYFQGNSAPDKSGLPSDRFSAERTGGSVSTLTIQRTQQEDSAVYLCASSQFGDRPEAFFGQGTRLTVV.

This clonotype was detected a few times. The chain carries TRBV19 and TRBJ1-4, with a weak D call TRBD1 (5 bases). The CDR3 runs to 12 residues. V was trimmed by 6 bases and J by 6 bases, leaving 8 bases between them. Germline V gene sequence: CDR1 LNHDA, CDR2 SQIVND (reference sequence). CDR3: CASRGGYEKLFF. As DNA, the CDR3 is TGTGCCAGTAGGGGGGGATATGAAAAACTGTTTTTT.